A selection of T cell receptor beta chains follows, all from one sample in a study of T-cell reconstitution after alpha-beta-depleted transplantation in children. Each CDR3 protein is one row after TCRdb ran MiXCR on the PCR reads. The sample lists 65,000 to 85,000 distinct CDR3 sequences, roughly 10% occurring once. The source material was PBMCs, sampled before TCRalphabeta/CD19-depleted stem cell transplant. These receptors came from a boy aged 10-17 years with acute myeloid leukemia, due to receive a stem cell transplant. Each CDR3 is given with its conserved first and last residue. The D gene is left open where the match is weak. Size values are once, few and many counts, or a class for expanded clones, and some rows have none.

clone_size	d_call	v_call	j_call	cdr3_nt	cdr3_aa
many	.	TRBV7-8	TRBJ1-3	TGTGCCAGCAGCTTAGCGGGGGGGATCTCTGGAAACACCATATATTTT	CASSLAGGISGNTIYF
many	TRBD1	TRBV6-1	TRBJ1-4	TGTGCCAGCAGAGAAGACAGGGGTATATCGACTAATGAAAAACTGTTTTTT	CASREDRGISTNEKLFF
many	.	TRBV11-2	TRBJ2-5	TGTGCCAGCAGCAAGGGGGGGTCTGCGGTGGAGACCCAGTACTTC	CASSKGGSAVETQYF
many	TRBD2	TRBV4-3	TRBJ2-1	TGCGCCAGCAGCCAAGGGACTAGCGGGGCTTTGGGGGAGCAGTTCTTC	CASSQGTSGALGEQFF
many	TRBD2	TRBV7-9	TRBJ2-2	TGTGCCAGCAGCATACTAGCGGGAGGGCTTTCGAACACCGGGGAGCTGTTTTTT	CASSILAGGLSNTGELFF
many	.	TRBV10-3	TRBJ1-2	TGTGCCATCAGTGACCTTACAGGAGGTGGCTACACCTTC	CAISDLTGGGYTF
many	.	TRBV5-1	TRBJ2-2	TGCGCCAGCAGCTCCCGCCCCCGGACAGCAGCACGGGACACCGGGGAGCTGTTTTTT	CASSSRPRTAARDTGELFF
many	.	TRBV7-2	TRBJ1-4	TGTGCCAGCAGCCTTCAGGGGCTTAATGAAAAACTGTTTTTT	CASSLQGLNEKLFF
many	.	TRBV6-1	TRBJ1-6	TGTGCCAGCACCCGAGGGATGGAGTCACCCCTCCACTTT	CASTRGMESPLHF
.	.	TRBV2	TRBJ1-2	TGTGCCAGCAGGGGAGGGGAGGACTATGGCTACACCTTC	CASRGGEDYGYTF